This paragraph reports one T cell receptor (beta chain). Only in-frame clones appear in the TCRdb table, and some are missing; sequencing was by immunoSEQ multiplex PCR. The table includes 300,000 to 400,000 clones, about nine tenths detected once. This sample was taken from a study of blood T cell repertoires in COVID-19. Study information: Both acute and convalescent COVID-19 samples were obtained from the United States, Italy and Spain. Sources were T cells, B-cell-depleted T cells, or PBMCs; the material itself was cDNA or gDNA.

V shed 4 bases and J shed 6 bases, with 16 bases lying between them. Looked up from germline, CDR1 is MNHEY and CDR2 is SVGEGT. There are 15 residues in the CDR3. Seattle enrolled patients during active infection and tracked them longitudinally. The source is a man aged 30 to 45 with COVID-19, enrolled during active disease. Sequencing was done on a sample of peripheral blood. V is TRBV6-2 or TRBV6-3 and J is TRBJ1-5; D is perhaps TRBD1 (5 bases). The CDR3 DNA reads as TGTGCCAGCAGTTCCTTTCCGGGGGTGGGTCAGCCCCAGCATTTT. Its translation: CASSSFPGVGQPQHF.